The entry below gives a single T cell receptor beta chain sequence along with its context. A multiplex PCR was run with 60 Vbeta primers and 13 Jbeta primers. Measured with immunoSEQ multiplex PCR; TCRdb has only the in-frame clones, and not every one. The table includes about 120,000 clones, around three fifths detected once. The sample is drawn from a study of cytomegalovirus exposure and HLA in healthy donors. Per the germline V gene, CDR1 is MNHNS and CDR2 is SASEGT. V was cut by 0 bases and J by 4 bases, with 10 bases left in between. The CDR3 has 15 amino acids. Sequenced material: PBMCs. This receptor was identified in a woman between 40 and 50 years old in good health and CMV-seropositive. The chain carries TRBV6-1 and TRBJ1-3; the D is unclear. The CDR3 bases are TGTGCCAGCAGTGAAGCCCTACTCCAAGGAAACACCATATATTTT. It yields the protein CASSEALLQGNTIYF.